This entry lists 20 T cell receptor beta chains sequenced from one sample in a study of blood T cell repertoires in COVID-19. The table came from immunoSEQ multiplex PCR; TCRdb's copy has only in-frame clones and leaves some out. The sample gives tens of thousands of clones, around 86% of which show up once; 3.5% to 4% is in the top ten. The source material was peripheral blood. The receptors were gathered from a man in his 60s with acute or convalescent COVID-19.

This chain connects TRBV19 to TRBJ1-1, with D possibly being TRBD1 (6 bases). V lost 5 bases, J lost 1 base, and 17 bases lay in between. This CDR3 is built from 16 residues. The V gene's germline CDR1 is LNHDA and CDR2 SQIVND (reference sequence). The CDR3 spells CASSAQGLARNTEAFF. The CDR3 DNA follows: TGTGCCAGTAGTGCCCAGGGGCTGGCACGGAACACTGAAGCTTTCTTT.

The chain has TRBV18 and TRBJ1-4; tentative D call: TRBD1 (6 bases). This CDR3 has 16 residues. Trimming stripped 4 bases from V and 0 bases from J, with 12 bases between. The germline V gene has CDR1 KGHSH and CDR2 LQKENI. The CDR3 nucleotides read TGTGCCAGCTCACGTGGACAGACAGCAACTAATGAAAAACTGTTTTTT. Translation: CASSRGQTATNEKLFF.

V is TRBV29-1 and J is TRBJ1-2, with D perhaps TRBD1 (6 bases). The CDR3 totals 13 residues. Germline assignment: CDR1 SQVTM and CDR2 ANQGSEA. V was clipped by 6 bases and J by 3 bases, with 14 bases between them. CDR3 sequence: CSVKGGAHYGYTF. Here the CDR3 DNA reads TGCAGCGTGAAAGGGGGGGCGCACTATGGCTACACCTTC.

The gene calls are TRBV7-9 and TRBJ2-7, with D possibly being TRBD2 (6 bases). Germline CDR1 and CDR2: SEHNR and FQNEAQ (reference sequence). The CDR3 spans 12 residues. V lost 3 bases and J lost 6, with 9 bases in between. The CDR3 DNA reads TGTGCCAGCAGCTTGGGTAGCGGCGAGCAGTACTTC. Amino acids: CASSLGSGEQYF.

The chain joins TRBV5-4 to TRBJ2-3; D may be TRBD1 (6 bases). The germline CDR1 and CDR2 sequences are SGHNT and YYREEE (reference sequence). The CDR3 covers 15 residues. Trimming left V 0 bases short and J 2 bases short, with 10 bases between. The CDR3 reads CASSLDRDVTDTQYF. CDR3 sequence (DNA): TGTGCCAGCAGCTTGGACAGGGATGTCACAGATACGCAGTATTTT.

The CDR3 sequence is CAWSGGGGETQYF. CDR3 coding DNA: TGTGCCTGGAGTGGTGGCGGGGGGGAGACCCAGTACTTC. The gene calls are TRBV30 and TRBJ2-5; the match to TRBD2 covers 8 bases. Germline V gives CDR1 GTSNPN, CDR2 SVGIG (reference sequence). The CDR3 is 13 amino acids. The trim removed 1 base at V and 5 bases at J, leaving 3 bases unmatched.

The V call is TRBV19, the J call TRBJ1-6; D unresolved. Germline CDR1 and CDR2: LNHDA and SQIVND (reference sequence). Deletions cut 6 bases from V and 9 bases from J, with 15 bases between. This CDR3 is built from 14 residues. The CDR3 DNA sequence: TGTGCCAGTAGGGCCGGGAGAACCGGTTCACCCCTCCACTTT. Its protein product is CASRAGRTGSPLHF.

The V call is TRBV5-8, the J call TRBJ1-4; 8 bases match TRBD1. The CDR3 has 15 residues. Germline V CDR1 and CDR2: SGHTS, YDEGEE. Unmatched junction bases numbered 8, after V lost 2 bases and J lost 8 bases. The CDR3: CASSFGQGFNEKLFF. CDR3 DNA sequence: TGTGCCAGCAGCTTCGGACAGGGTTTCAACGAAAAACTGTTTTTT.

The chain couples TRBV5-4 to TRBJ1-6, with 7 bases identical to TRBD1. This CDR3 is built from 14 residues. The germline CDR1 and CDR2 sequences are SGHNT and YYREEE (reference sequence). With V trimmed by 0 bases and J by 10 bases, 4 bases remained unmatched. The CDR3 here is CASSLVLRGSPLHF. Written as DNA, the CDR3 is TGTGCCAGCAGCTTGGTGCTCAGGGGGTCACCCCTCCACTTT.

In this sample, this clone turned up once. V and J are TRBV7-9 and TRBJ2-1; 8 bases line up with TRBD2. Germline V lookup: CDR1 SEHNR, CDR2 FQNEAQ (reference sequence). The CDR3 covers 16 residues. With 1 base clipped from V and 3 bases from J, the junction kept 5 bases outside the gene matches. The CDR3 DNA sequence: TGTGCCAGCAGCTTAGTTAGGGCGGGGGGCTACAATGAGCAGTTCTTC. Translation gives CASSLVRAGGYNEQFF.

The CDR3 DNA is TGCGCCAGCAGCCAAGTCCCGGGTACTGAAGCTTTCTTT. Its translation: CASSQVPGTEAFF. The gene calls are TRBV4-1 and TRBJ1-1, with D hard to call. CDR3 length: 13 residues. In germline, CDR1 is MGHRA, CDR2 YSYEKL. Trimming shortened V by 1 base and J by 5 bases, and 8 bases separated the two germline ends.

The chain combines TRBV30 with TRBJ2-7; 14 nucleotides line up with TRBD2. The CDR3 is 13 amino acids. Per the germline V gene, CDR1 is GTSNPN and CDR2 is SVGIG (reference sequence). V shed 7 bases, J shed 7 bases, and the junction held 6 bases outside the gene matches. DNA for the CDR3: TGTGCCTTACCGGGACTAGCGGGAGATGAGCAGTACTTC. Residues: CALPGLAGDEQYF. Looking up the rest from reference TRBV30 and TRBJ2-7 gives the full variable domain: SQTIHQWPATLVQPVGSPLSLECTVEGTSNPNLYWYRQAAGRGLQLLFYSVGIGQISSEVPQNLSASRPQDRQFILSSKKLLLSDSGFYLCALPGLAGDEQYFGPGTRLTVT.

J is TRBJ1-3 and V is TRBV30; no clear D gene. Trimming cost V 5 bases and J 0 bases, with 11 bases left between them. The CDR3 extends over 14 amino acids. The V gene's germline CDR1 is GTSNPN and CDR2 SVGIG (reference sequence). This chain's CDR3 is CAWAPYSSGNTIYF. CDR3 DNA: TGTGCCTGGGCCCCATACAGCTCTGGAAACACCATATATTTT.

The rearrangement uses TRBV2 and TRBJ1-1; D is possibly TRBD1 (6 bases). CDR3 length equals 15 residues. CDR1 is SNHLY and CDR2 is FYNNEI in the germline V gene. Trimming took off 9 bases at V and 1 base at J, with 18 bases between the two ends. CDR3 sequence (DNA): TGTGCCAGTACTGAGACCAGGGGCGGGAACACTGAAGCTTTCTTT. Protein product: CASTETRGGNTEAFF.

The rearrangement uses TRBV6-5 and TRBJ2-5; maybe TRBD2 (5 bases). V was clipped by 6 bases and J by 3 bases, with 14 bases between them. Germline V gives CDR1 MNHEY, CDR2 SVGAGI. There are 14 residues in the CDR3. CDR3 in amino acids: CASSRETWEETQYF. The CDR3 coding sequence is TGTGCCAGCAGCCGGGAAACCTGGGAAGAGACCCAGTACTTC.

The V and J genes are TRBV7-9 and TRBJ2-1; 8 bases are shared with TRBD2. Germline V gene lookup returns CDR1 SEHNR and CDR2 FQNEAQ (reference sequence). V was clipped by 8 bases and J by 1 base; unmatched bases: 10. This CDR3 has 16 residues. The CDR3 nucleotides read TGTGCCAGCTTGGGTCTAGCGGGTAGTTCCTACAATGAGCAGTTCTTC. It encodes CASLGLAGSSYNEQFF.

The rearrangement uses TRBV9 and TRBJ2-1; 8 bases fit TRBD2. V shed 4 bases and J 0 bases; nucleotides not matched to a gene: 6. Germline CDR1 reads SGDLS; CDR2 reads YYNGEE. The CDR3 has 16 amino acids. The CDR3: CASSHRGGSSYNEQFF. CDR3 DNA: TGTGCCAGCAGCCACCGCGGGGGGAGCTCCTACAATGAGCAGTTCTTC. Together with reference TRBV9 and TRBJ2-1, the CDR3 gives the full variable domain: DSGVTQTPKHLITATGQRVTLRCSPRSGDLSVYWYQQSLDQGLQFLIQYYNGEERAKGNILERFSAQQFPDLHSELNLSSLELGDSALYFCASSHRGGSSYNEQFFGPGTRLTVL.

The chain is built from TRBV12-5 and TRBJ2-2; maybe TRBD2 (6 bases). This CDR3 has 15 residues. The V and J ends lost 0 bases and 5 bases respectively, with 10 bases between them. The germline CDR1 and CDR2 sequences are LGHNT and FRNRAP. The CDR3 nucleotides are TGTGCTAGTGGTTTGGTGGGACTGCCAACCGGGGAGCTGTTTTTT. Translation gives CASGLVGLPTGELFF.

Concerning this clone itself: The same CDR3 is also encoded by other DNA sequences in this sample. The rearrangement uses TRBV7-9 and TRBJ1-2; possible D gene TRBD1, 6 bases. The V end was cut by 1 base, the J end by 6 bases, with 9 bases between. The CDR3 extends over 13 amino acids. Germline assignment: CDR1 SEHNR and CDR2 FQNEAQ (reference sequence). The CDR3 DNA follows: TGTGCCAGCAGCTTAGTGACAGGTGATGGCTACACCTTC. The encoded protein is CASSLVTGDGYTF.

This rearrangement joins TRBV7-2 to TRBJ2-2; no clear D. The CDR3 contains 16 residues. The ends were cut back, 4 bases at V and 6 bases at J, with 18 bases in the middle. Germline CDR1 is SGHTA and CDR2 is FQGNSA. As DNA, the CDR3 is TGTGCCAGCAGCTCCCTGACTCGGGTAATTTCCGGGGAGCTGTTTTTT. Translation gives CASSSLTRVISGELFF.